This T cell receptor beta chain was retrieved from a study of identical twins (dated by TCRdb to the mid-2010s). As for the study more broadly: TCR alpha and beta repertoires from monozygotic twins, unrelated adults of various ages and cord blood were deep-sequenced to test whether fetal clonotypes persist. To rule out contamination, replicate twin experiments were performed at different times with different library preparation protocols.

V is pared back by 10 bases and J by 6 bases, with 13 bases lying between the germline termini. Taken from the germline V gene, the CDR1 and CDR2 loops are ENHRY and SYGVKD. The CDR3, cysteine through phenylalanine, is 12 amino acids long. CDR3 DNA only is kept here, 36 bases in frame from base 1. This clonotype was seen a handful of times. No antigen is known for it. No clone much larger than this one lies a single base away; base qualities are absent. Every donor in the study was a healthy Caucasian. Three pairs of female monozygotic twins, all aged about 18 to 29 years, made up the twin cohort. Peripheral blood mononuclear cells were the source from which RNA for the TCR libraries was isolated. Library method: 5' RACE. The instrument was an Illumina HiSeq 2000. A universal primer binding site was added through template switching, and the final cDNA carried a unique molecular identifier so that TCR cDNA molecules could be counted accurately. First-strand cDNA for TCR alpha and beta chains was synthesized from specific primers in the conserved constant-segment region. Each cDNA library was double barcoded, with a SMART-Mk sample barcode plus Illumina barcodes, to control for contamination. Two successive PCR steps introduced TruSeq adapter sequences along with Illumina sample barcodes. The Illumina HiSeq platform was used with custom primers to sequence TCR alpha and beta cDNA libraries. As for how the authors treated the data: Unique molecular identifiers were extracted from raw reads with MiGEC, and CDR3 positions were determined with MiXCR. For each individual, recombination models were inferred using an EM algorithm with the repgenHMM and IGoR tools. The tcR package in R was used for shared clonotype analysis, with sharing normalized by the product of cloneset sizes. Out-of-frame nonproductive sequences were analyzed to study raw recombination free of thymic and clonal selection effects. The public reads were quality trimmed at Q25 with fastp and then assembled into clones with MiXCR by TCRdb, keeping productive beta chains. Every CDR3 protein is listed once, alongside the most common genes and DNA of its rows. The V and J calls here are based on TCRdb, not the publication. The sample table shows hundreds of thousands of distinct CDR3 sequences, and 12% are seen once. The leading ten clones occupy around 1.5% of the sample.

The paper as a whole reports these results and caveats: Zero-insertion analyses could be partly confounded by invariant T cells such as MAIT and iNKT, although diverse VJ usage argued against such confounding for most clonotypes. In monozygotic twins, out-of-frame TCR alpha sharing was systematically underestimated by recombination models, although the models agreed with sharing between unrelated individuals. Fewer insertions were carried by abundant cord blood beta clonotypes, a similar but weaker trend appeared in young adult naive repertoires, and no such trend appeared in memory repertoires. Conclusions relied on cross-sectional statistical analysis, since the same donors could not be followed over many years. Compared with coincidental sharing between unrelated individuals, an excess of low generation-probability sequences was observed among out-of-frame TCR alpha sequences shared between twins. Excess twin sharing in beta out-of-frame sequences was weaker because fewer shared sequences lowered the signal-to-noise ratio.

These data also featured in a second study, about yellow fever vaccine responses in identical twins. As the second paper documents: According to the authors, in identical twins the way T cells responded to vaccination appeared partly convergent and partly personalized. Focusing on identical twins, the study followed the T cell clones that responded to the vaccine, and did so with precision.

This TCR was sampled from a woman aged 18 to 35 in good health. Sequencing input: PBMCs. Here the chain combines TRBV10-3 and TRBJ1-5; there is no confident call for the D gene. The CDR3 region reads CATKNGAQPQHF. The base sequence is TGTGCCACGAAGAATGGCGCTCAGCCCCAGCATTTT.